This T cell receptor (beta chain) was sequenced for a study of beta chain features in type 1 diabetes. Study findings and constraints: Significant though moderate, a shortening of TCRB CDR3s appeared in all four CD4+ subsets of Type 1 diabetes patients. Patients' naive, central memory and Treg TCRB repertoires seemed closer to one another than those of healthy donors. Insertion counts at VDJ junctions were lower in type 1 diabetes patients, who also showed more deletions there.

The sequenced template was cDNA made from the entire isolated RNA. This table comes from immunoSEQ multiplex PCR, and its TCRdb copy is limited to in-frame clones, with some not included. The sample shows fewer than 350,000 clones, approximately 16% of them seen only once. Staining for CD45RO/CCR7/CD25/CD127/CD95/CD27 allowed sorting of CD4+ naive, central memory, regulatory and stem cell-like memory cells. Over 95% purity was reached by all sorted populations. This clone was counted a single time. Its antigen is currently unknown. CDR3 length: 14 amino acids. Germline loops: CDR1 MDHEN, CDR2 SYDVKM. Trimming removed 4 bases at V and 6 bases at J, with 15 bases between.

The receptor comes from a man in his late teens or twenties with type 1 diabetes. The sample comprised naive CD4+ T cells from blood. The rearrangement links TRBV28 to TRBJ1-1; no clear D. CDR3 in amino acids: CASSSPSEEAEAFF. Here the CDR3 DNA reads TGTGCCAGCAGTTCCCCATCGGAGGAGGCTGAAGCTTTCTTT.